These 8 T cell receptor beta chains share one sample of origin, sequenced in a study of shared clonotypes between healthy human individuals. The protocol was immunoSEQ multiplex PCR, while the TCRdb copy is restricted to in-frame clones and leaves out a portion. Of around 2.5 million clones in the sample, under 95% were seen once. The sample consisted of naive CD4+ T cells from PBMCs. Subset in this sample: CD45RA+ positively selected. The origin of the receptors is a man between 18 and 35 years old in good health. Some clones in this sample may be carry-over from other donors' samples.

The chain uses TRBV18 and TRBJ1-6, with D tentatively TRBD1 (5 bases). The V end lost 6 bases, the J end lost 7 bases, and 7 bases lay between the germline ends. The CDR3 loop spans 12 amino acids. Germline V lookup: CDR1 KGHSH, CDR2 LQKENI. CDR3 DNA: TGTGCCAGCTCCGACAGAAATTCACCCCTCCACTTT. Translation gives CASSDRNSPLHF.

The CDR3 region is CASKEGLAGGWNEQFF. CDR3 DNA sequence: TGTGCCAGCAAGGAAGGACTAGCGGGAGGATGGAATGAGCAGTTCTTC. The rearrangement links TRBV9 to TRBJ2-1; 14 bases align to TRBD2. J gave up 7 bases and V 6 bases, and 9 bases lay outside the gene matches. The V gene's germline CDR1 is SGDLS and CDR2 YYNGEE. The CDR3 runs to 16 residues.

V usage is TRBV25-1 and J usage is TRBJ1-2; the D gene is possibly TRBD1 (6 bases). The CDR3 is 13 amino acids. Germline V gene sequence: CDR1 MGHDK, CDR2 SYGVNS. Trimming stripped 7 bases from V and 8 bases from J, with 17 bases between. The CDR3 loop is CASTQGRGGGYTF. The CDR3 nucleotides read TGTGCCAGCACCCAGGGCAGGGGTGGGGGCTACACCTTC.

The chain carries TRBV5-1 and TRBJ2-5, with D perhaps assigned TRBD1 or TRBD2 (6 bases each). Trimming took off 0 bases at V and 1 base at J, with 22 bases between the two ends. The CDR3 is 19 residues long. CDR1 and CDR2 from the germline V gene are SGHRS and YFSETQ. CDR3: CASSLDSMRGEIIQETQYF. The CDR3 DNA reads as TGCGCCAGCAGCTTGGATTCAATGAGGGGGGAAATTATCCAAGAGACCCAGTACTTC.

V gene TRBV27 combines with J gene TRBJ1-1, with D tentatively TRBD1 (5 bases). The germline V gene encodes CDR1 MNHEY and CDR2 SMNVEV (reference sequence). Trimming stripped 2 bases from V and 5 bases from J, with 15 bases between. The CDR3 contains 15 residues. The CDR3 spells CASSLKGTWHTEAFF. In nucleotides, the CDR3 is TGTGCCAGCAGTTTAAAAGGGACCTGGCATACTGAAGCTTTCTTT.

The genes are TRBV5-1 and TRBJ2-7; the match to TRBD1 covers 7 bases. The V segment lost 4 bases and the J segment 3 bases; nucleotides outside the gene matches: 7. Germline CDR1 and CDR2: SGHRS and YFSETQ. CDR3 length: 14 amino acids. The CDR3 loop is CASSPTGLGYEQYF. DNA for the CDR3: TGCGCCAGCAGCCCGACAGGGCTAGGCTACGAGCAGTACTTC. Full variable domain (missing parts from reference TRBV5-1 and TRBJ2-7): KAGVTQTPRYLIKTRGQQVTLSCSPISGHRSVSWYQQTPGQGLQFLFEYFSETQRNKGNFPGRFSGRQFSNSRSEMNVSTLELGDSALYLCASSPTGLGYEQYFGPGTRLTVT.

The J gene is TRBJ2-1, the V gene TRBV4-1, with a weak D call TRBD1 (5 bases). The CDR3 spans 16 residues. The V end lost 3 bases, the J end lost 0 bases, and 12 bases lay between the germline ends. Germline V lookup: CDR1 MGHRA, CDR2 YSYEKL. The CDR3 loop reads CASSHGAQSSYNEQFF. For the CDR3, the DNA is TGCGCCAGCAGCCATGGGGCACAGAGCTCCTACAATGAGCAGTTCTTC.

This chain joins TRBV5-1 and TRBJ2-7, with TRBD2 matching 7 bases. From germline, CDR1 is SGHRS and CDR2 YFSETQ. This CDR3 is 19 amino acids long. With V trimmed by 3 bases and J by 2 bases, 20 bases remained unmatched. This CDR3 is CASSSSSSFTSARTYEQYF. In DNA form, the CDR3 reads TGCGCCAGCAGCTCCTCTTCTAGTTTTACTAGCGCTAGAACCTACGAGCAGTACTTC.